This T cell receptor beta chain was recorded in a study of beta chain features in type 1 diabetes. As regards this clone: The same CDR3 arises from other DNA sequences in this sample as well.

The CDR3 covers 13 residues. The trim removed 5 bases at V and 1 base at J, leaving 2 bases unmatched. Looked up from germline, CDR1 is SQVTM and CDR2 is ANQGSEA. Expressed TCRB transcripts were sequenced because the isolated RNA had all been reverse transcribed beforehand. Naive, central memory and regulatory T cell samples produced a mean of approximately 3.6 million reads. The protocol was immunoSEQ multiplex PCR, while the TCRdb copy is restricted to in-frame clones and leaves out a portion. The sample shows 300,000 or so clones, roughly 8% of them seen only once. A single heparinised blood sample, averaging roughly 0.11 L, was obtained per donor.

Sequencing was performed on central memory CD4+ T cells from blood. This TCR was sampled from a woman under 30 in good health. The rearrangement uses TRBV29-1 and TRBJ1-1; TRBD1 agrees at 9 bases. This CDR3 is CSVRQGGNTEAFF. CDR3 in DNA: TGCAGCGTTAGACAGGGGGGGAACACTGAAGCTTTCTTT.